Detailed here is one T cell receptor beta chain. The specificity of this receptor is unknown. Base qualities are not provided; no much larger clone lies one nucleotide away. These data originate in a study of OX40 agonist ivuxolimab in advanced cancers. Context from the whole study: The costimulatory receptor OX40 (CD134) was targeted by ivuxolimab, a fully human IgG2 agonistic monoclonal antibody. Intravenous ivuxolimab was administered to patients every 2 weeks at six dose levels: 0.01, 0.1, 0.3, 1.5, 3 and 10 mg/kg. Of the 50 or so patients in dose escalation, about 20 had hepatocellular carcinoma, approximately 15 had melanoma, 9 had renal cell carcinoma and 9 had head and neck cancer. In the dose-escalation cohort, over 65% of patients were male, and the mean age was approximately 55 years, with a range of 23 to 79. Patients were allowed to have had prior anti-PD-1, anti-PD-L1 or anti-CTLA-4 therapy, and approximately 40% of the dose-escalation patients had been treated with checkpoint inhibitors. Partial responses occurred in three dose-escalation patients: two with cutaneous melanoma and one with hepatocellular carcinoma. Peripheral TCRbeta sequencing was intended to test whether TCR sequence diversity was altered and clonal T-cell expansion was caused by ivuxolimab. The paper reports the monotherapy dose-escalation portion (N ≈ 50 patients) of the phase I ivuxolimab trial.

V is reduced by 2 bases and J by 4 bases, leaving a spacing of 8 bases between them. Sequences GTSNPN (CDR1) and SVGIG (CDR2) are obtained from the germline V gene (reference sequence). From the cysteine up to the phenylalanine, the CDR3 has a length of 12 residues. The entry retains the CDR3 DNA only, 36 bases that are in frame from base 1. Genomic DNA was isolated from the sorted cells so that the TCRbeta CDR3 region could be sequenced. TCRbeta CDR3 regions were sequenced using the immunoSEQ Assay. This immuneACCESS table, as held by TCRdb, lists in-frame sequences with V and J called but not all clones. Of the missing ones, under half trace to an unresolved V gene in checked studies; the others have no known cause. This sample gives about 22,000 clones in total; 65% to 85% of them show up just once. The leading ten clones occupy 36% of the sample. Broad study findings and their caveats: Clonal expansion of both CD4+ and CD8+ blood T cells was observed from baseline to week 6 at doses 0.1 to 3.0 mg/kg. Low levels of normalized T-cell clonal expansion were also seen in some patients who did not respond. In the 0.1-3.0 mg/kg groups, partial responders were among the patients with the lowest normalized peripheral clonal expansion, particularly in CD8+ T cells. After ivuxolimab, CD8+ T cells had more expanded clones than CD4+ T cells on average. Antigen specificity was not determined for the clonally expanded peripheral T cells.

The trial excluded patients who had a history of autoimmune disease or were on systemic immunosuppression. Peripheral blood for TCR sequencing was collected from all dose cohorts at baseline, on cycle 4 day 1, and on cycle 7 day 1. Samples were obtained from an open-label, multicenter, first-in-human phase I dose-escalation trial of ivuxolimab. Adults with locally advanced or metastatic melanoma, renal cell carcinoma, hepatocellular carcinoma or head and neck squamous cell carcinoma were enrolled in the trial. Before TCR sequencing, CD4+ T cells and CD8+ T cells were sorted from peripheral blood as separate populations.

This sample comprised CD4+ or CD8+ T cells sorted from blood, obtained in a trial of the OX40 agonist ivuxolimab. The chain is made from TRBV30 and TRBJ1-1; the D gene cannot be named for sure. This clonotype originated in an adult with an advanced solid tumor such as melanoma, head and neck, liver or kidney cancer. The DNA reads as follows: TGTGCCTGGAGTTTGGGGTCCACTGAAGCTTTCTTT. Its protein product is CAWSLGSTEAFF.